A selection of T cell receptor beta chains follows, all from one sample in a study of PD-L1 blockade in urothelial cancer. TCRdb's table, derived via immunoSEQ multiplex PCR, lists solely in-frame clones and lacks some. There are some 120,000 clones in the sample; roughly 89% occur only once, and more than 1.5% lies in the top ten. The source was PBMCs, collected around atezolizumab (anti-PD-L1) treatment. Source of these receptors: a man aged 55 to 70 with urothelial cancer. Each CDR3 is given with its conserved first and last residue. The order of the fields is D gene, V gene, clone size, J gene, CDR3 DNA, CDR3 protein. D genes are given only for firm matches. Clone size is shown for a subset of rows, as once, few, many or a class of expanded clone.

D: TRBD1
V: TRBV19
size: NA
J: TRBJ1-1
DNA: TGTGCCAGTAGTACCCAGACAGGGATGAACACTGAAGCTTTCTTT
CDR3: CASSTQTGMNTEAFF

D: TRBD1
V: TRBV6-1
size: once
J: TRBJ1-5
DNA: TGTGCCAGCAGCGGAGGGACAGGGCTAAATCAGCCCCAGCATTTT
CDR3: CASSGGTGLNQPQHF

D: NA
V: TRBV25-1
size: NA
J: TRBJ2-1
DNA: TGTGCCAGCAGTGAAGGCCAGGGGCCCTACAATGAGCAGTTCTTC
CDR3: CASSEGQGPYNEQFF

D: TRBD1
V: TRBV9
size: NA
J: TRBJ2-7
DNA: TGTGCCAGCAGTCGGAGCAGGGGGGAGCAGTACTTC
CDR3: CASSRSRGEQYF

D: NA
V: TRBV28
size: NA
J: TRBJ1-2
DNA: TGTGCCAGCAGTTTAGTTGGTGGTAACGGGGGCTACACCTTC
CDR3: CASSLVGGNGGYTF

D: NA
V: TRBV5-5
size: NA
J: TRBJ2-1
DNA: TGTGCCAGCAGCTTGGAGCAGGACTACAATGAGCAGTTCTTC
CDR3: CASSLEQDYNEQFF

D: TRBD2
V: TRBV6-5
size: NA
J: TRBJ2-5
DNA: TGTGCCAGCAACCTAGCGGGGGTAGAGACCCAGTACTTC
CDR3: CASNLAGVETQYF

D: NA
V: TRBV7-2
size: NA
J: TRBJ1-1
DNA: TGTGCCAGCAGCAGAGACAGTCTGAACACTGAAGCTTTCTTT
CDR3: CASSRDSLNTEAFF

D: NA
V: TRBV2
size: NA
J: TRBJ1-1
DNA: TGTGCCAGCCGAGAGAACACTGAAGCTTTCTTT
CDR3: CASRENTEAFF

D: TRBD1
V: TRBV6-1
size: NA
J: TRBJ1-4
DNA: TGTGCCAGCAGCGGTGGGACAGGGGGCGAAAAACTGTTTTTT
CDR3: CASSGGTGGEKLFF

D: TRBD1
V: TRBV25-1
size: NA
J: TRBJ2-1
DNA: TGTGCCAGCAGTGGGACAGGCTCCTACAATGAGCAGTTCTTC
CDR3: CASSGTGSYNEQFF

D: NA
V: TRBV10-1
size: few
J: TRBJ2-3
DNA: TGCGCCAGCAGAACTCCCGAGGTGGATACGCAGTATTTT
CDR3: CASRTPEVDTQYF

D: TRBD1
V: TRBV10-3
size: NA
J: TRBJ2-3
DNA: TGTGCCATCAGGAGGGGACAGGGGGGCGGAATCACAGATACGCAGTATTTT
CDR3: CAIRRGQGGGITDTQYF

D: NA
V: TRBV2
size: NA
J: TRBJ2-7
DNA: TGTGCCAGCAGTGAACTTGGAGACGAGTACGAGCAGTACTTC
CDR3: CASSELGDEYEQYF

D: TRBD1
V: TRBV5-8
size: NA
J: TRBJ2-7
DNA: TGTGCCAGCAGCAAAGGACAGGTAAACGACGAGCAGTACTTC
CDR3: CASSKGQVNDEQYF

D: TRBD1
V: TRBV5-4
size: NA
J: TRBJ1-2
DNA: TGTGCCAGCAGCGTACAGGGGGCTGACTATGGCTACACCTTC
CDR3: CASSVQGADYGYTF

D: NA
V: TRBV25-1
size: NA
J: TRBJ2-7
DNA: TGTGCCAGCAGTGAAACGGGGGAGCAGTACTTC
CDR3: CASSETGEQYF

D: TRBD2
V: TRBV7-9
size: NA
J: TRBJ2-7
DNA: TGTGCCAGCAGCTTAAAGCTAGCGGGAGTATCCGAGCAGTACTTC
CDR3: CASSLKLAGVSEQYF

D: TRBD2
V: TRBV6-6
size: NA
J: TRBJ2-5
DNA: TGTGCCAGCAGTTACGGCGGGGGTATCGAGACCCAGTACTTC
CDR3: CASSYGGGIETQYF

D: NA
V: TRBV28
size: NA
J: TRBJ2-3
DNA: TGTGCCAGCAGTTACTCCCGTGCTAGCACAGATACGCAGTATTTT
CDR3: CASSYSRASTDTQYF

D: NA
V: TRBV19
size: once
J: TRBJ2-1
DNA: TGTGCCAGTAGTACCCGGTCCGGCTACAATGAGCAGTTCTTC
CDR3: CASSTRSGYNEQFF

D: NA
V: TRBV30
size: NA
J: TRBJ1-1
DNA: TGTGCCTGGAGTGTCCTCACTGAAGCTTTCTTT
CDR3: CAWSVLTEAFF

D: TRBD1
V: TRBV19
size: NA
J: TRBJ1-5
DNA: TGTGCCAGTGACCCGCAGGGGGCAGTTCAGCCCCAGCATTTT
CDR3: CASDPQGAVQPQHF

D: TRBD2
V: TRBV29-1
size: NA
J: TRBJ2-7
DNA: TGCAGCGCGGGACTAGCGGGAGGGAACGAGCAGTACTTC
CDR3: CSAGLAGGNEQYF

D: TRBD1
V: TRBV5-1
size: NA
J: TRBJ2-1
DNA: TGCGCCAGCAGCCATGGGACAGGGATAGGGAATGAGCAGTTCTTC
CDR3: CASSHGTGIGNEQFF

D: NA
V: TRBV2
size: NA
J: TRBJ1-4
DNA: TGTGCCAGCAGTGGACAGACAACTAATGAAAAACTGTTTTTT
CDR3: CASSGQTTNEKLFF

D: TRBD1
V: TRBV28
size: NA
J: TRBJ1-5
DNA: TGTGCCAGCATTGAAGGGACAGGGCTTGGGAATCAGCCCCAGCATTTT
CDR3: CASIEGTGLGNQPQHF

D: TRBD1
V: TRBV28
size: once
J: TRBJ2-3
DNA: TGTGCCACGCTCACAGGGGCAGATACGCAGTATTTT
CDR3: CATLTGADTQYF

D: NA
V: TRBV7-2
size: NA
J: TRBJ1-1
DNA: TGTGCCAGCAGCTTAGAGGCGGCTACAGGGCGCACTGAAGCTTTCTTT
CDR3: CASSLEAATGRTEAFF

D: TRBD1
V: TRBV28
size: NA
J: TRBJ1-1
DNA: TGTGCCAGTGGGACAGGGGCTATGAACACTGAAGCTTTCTTT
CDR3: CASGTGAMNTEAFF

D: NA
V: TRBV5-1
size: NA
J: TRBJ1-1
DNA: TGCGCCAGCAGCGAGGTAGTGAACACTGAAGCTTTCTTT
CDR3: CASSEVVNTEAFF

D: NA
V: TRBV7-2
size: NA
J: TRBJ2-3
DNA: TGTGCCAGCAGCTCAAGGCTTGGACACACAGATACGCAGTATTTT
CDR3: CASSSRLGHTDTQYF

D: TRBD2
V: TRBV19
size: NA
J: TRBJ2-3
DNA: TGTGCCAGTGCGACTAGCGGGACCACAGATACGCAGTATTTT
CDR3: CASATSGTTDTQYF

D: NA
V: TRBV18
size: NA
J: TRBJ2-5
DNA: TGTGCCAGCTCACCCGAGGGAGAGACCCAGTACTTC
CDR3: CASSPEGETQYF

D: TRBD1
V: TRBV13
size: once
J: TRBJ2-3
DNA: TGTGCCAGCAGCCTGGGGGACAGAGTCACAGATACGCAGTATTTT
CDR3: CASSLGDRVTDTQYF

D: TRBD1
V: TRBV5-1
size: NA
J: TRBJ1-2
DNA: TGCGCCAGCAGCACGGGACAGGGGGTGGATGGCTACACCTTC
CDR3: CASSTGQGVDGYTF

D: NA
V: TRBV19
size: NA
J: TRBJ2-1
DNA: TGTGCCAGTAGTATAAGAGGGGGGGCTCACATTGAGCAGTTCTTC
CDR3: CASSIRGGAHIEQFF

D: NA
V: TRBV19
size: NA
J: TRBJ2-4
DNA: TGTGCCAGTAGTATCGCAGGGGCCCAAAACATTCAGTACTTC
CDR3: CASSIAGAQNIQYF

D: TRBD2
V: TRBV18
size: NA
J: TRBJ2-1
DNA: TGTGCCAGCTCACCATCGTCTAGCGGGGACAATGAGCAGTTCTTC
CDR3: CASSPSSSGDNEQFF

D: TRBD2
V: TRBV29-1
size: once
J: TRBJ2-7
DNA: TGCAGCGTCCTCAGCGGGCGGGGGGAGTACGAGCAGTACTTC
CDR3: CSVLSGRGEYEQYF

D: NA
V: TRBV11-2
size: NA
J: TRBJ2-3
DNA: TGTGCCAGCAGCGCTAAACGGGACTTCAGCACAGATACGCAGTATTTT
CDR3: CASSAKRDFSTDTQYF

D: TRBD1
V: TRBV6-1
size: NA
J: TRBJ2-5
DNA: TGTGCCAGCAGTGAAGGGGGACAGGGGCTATTGGAGACCCAGTACTTC
CDR3: CASSEGGQGLLETQYF

D: TRBD1
V: TRBV28
size: few
J: TRBJ1-1
DNA: TGTGCCGGACAGGGGGCAACTGAAGCTTTCTTT
CDR3: CAGQGATEAFF

D: NA
V: TRBV9
size: NA
J: TRBJ1-1
DNA: TGTGCCAGCAGCGTAGAACCAGGGAATACCAAAGAAGCTTTCTTT
CDR3: CASSVEPGNTKEAFF

D: TRBD1
V: TRBV7-3
size: NA
J: TRBJ2-5
DNA: TGTGCCAGCAGCTTGGGGACAGGGGCTTTCGAGACCCAGTACTTC
CDR3: CASSLGTGAFETQYF

D: TRBD1
V: TRBV11-2
size: NA
J: TRBJ2-7
DNA: TGTGCCAGCAGCTTGGGGACAGGAACCTACGAGCAGTACTTC
CDR3: CASSLGTGTYEQYF

D: TRBD2
V: TRBV27
size: NA
J: TRBJ2-1
DNA: TGTGCCAGCAGTCCCCCAGCGGGAGATAGCTCCTACAATGAGCAGTTCTTC
CDR3: CASSPPAGDSSYNEQFF

D: NA
V: TRBV13
size: NA
J: TRBJ1-5
DNA: TGTGCCAGCAGCTTCGGTGGGGAGGAACAGCCCCAGCATTTT
CDR3: CASSFGGEEQPQHF

D: NA
V: TRBV5-4
size: few
J: TRBJ2-5
DNA: TGTGCCAGCAGCTTGGCGCAGGGGCGGTACCTTCAAGAGACCCAGTACTTC
CDR3: CASSLAQGRYLQETQYF

D: NA
V: TRBV2
size: once
J: TRBJ1-1
DNA: TGTGCCAGCAGTGAGCAGGGGTCAGACACTGAAGCTTTCTTT
CDR3: CASSEQGSDTEAFF

D: NA
V: TRBV30
size: NA
J: TRBJ1-2
DNA: TGTGCCTGCCGGGAGGGGTACTATGGCTACACCTTC
CDR3: CACREGYYGYTF

D: NA
V: TRBV6-1
size: once
J: TRBJ1-1
DNA: TGTGCCAGCAGTGATTGGCAAGTGGACACTGAAGCTTTCTTT
CDR3: CASSDWQVDTEAFF

D: NA
V: TRBV5-1
size: NA
J: TRBJ2-7
DNA: TGCGCCAGCAGCTTGACCTCCGGGACACCCCCCTACGAGCAGTACTTC
CDR3: CASSLTSGTPPYEQYF

D: TRBD1
V: TRBV27
size: NA
J: TRBJ1-2
DNA: TGTGCGAGCAGGGGGCGCGTTGATAAGGATGGCTACACCTTC
CDR3: CASRGRVDKDGYTF

D: NA
V: TRBV11-2
size: NA
J: TRBJ2-3
DNA: TGTGCCAGCAGCTTAGCGGGGGGCCGCACAGATACGCAGTATTTT
CDR3: CASSLAGGRTDTQYF